A single sample is the source of the 27 T cell receptor beta chains below, sequenced in a study of T cell repertoires in cytomegalovirus infection (dated by TCRdb to between 2018 and 2021). Instrument used: Illumina HiSeq 1500. The raw public reads went through TCRdb reprocessing: fastp at Q25, MiXCR clone calling, in-frame beta chains kept. Entries that share a CDR3 protein sequence are merged under the most common genes and DNA. The sample data list under 150,000 distinct CDR3 sequences, and 24% of these were observed just once. The biggest ten clones account for almost 35% of the sample. Their specific antigens are unknown. The sample comprised PBMCs, sequenced either directly or after in vitro stimulation (not recorded which). Source of these receptors: a human donor in good health (CMV status not recorded). Some clones in this sample may be carry-over from other donors' samples.

This clonotype was counted only a few times. The chain joins TRBV5-4 to TRBJ2-1, with D maybe TRBD2 (5 bases). Trimming took 0 bases from V and 13 from J, leaving 11 bases between them. CDR3 length: 12 amino acids. Per the germline V gene, CDR1 is SGHNT and CDR2 is YYREEE (reference sequence). The CDR3 nucleotides are TGTGCCAGCAGCTTGGCCGAGGGTAAACAGTTCTTC. It codes for CASSLAEGKQFF.

This clonotype was found a few times. V and J are TRBV9 and TRBJ2-3; D is possibly TRBD1 (5 bases). Germline loops: CDR1 SGDLS, CDR2 YYNGEE. This CDR3 contains 15 residues. V was cut by 4 bases and J by 4 bases, with 16 bases left in between. The chain's CDR3 is CASSLTGEDPDTQYF. The DNA for the CDR3 is TGTGCCAGCAGCCTAACAGGCGAAGACCCAGATACGCAGTATTTT.

This clonotype was counted between two and nine times. The gene calls are TRBV6-5 and TRBJ1-4; 10 bases are shared with TRBD1. The CDR3 contains 16 residues. Trimming cost V 5 bases and J 3 bases; bases outside gene matches: 6. CDR1 and CDR2 from the germline V gene are MNHEY and SVGAGI. CDR3 nucleotides: TGTGCCAGCAGTGACCGGGACAGGGGTTCTAATGAAAAACTGTTTTTT. Its translation is CASSDRDRGSNEKLFF.

This clonotype was seen only a few times. This chain connects TRBV7-6 to TRBJ2-3; D ambiguous. The CDR3 sequence is 14 residues long. Germline values: CDR1 SGHVS, CDR2 FNYEAQ. The V end was cut by 1 base, the J end by 6 bases, with 11 bases between. CDR3 nucleotide sequence: TGTGCCAGCAGCTTAGAAAGCCTGTGGGATACGCAGTATTTT. Translating gives CASSLESLWDTQYF.

This clonotype was recorded once. The V call is TRBV7-2, the J call TRBJ2-1, with 7 bases fitting TRBD1. The CDR3 sequence is 15 residues long. CDR1 is SGHTA and CDR2 is FQGNSA in the germline V gene. V was clipped by 6 bases and J by 0 bases; unmatched bases: 5. CDR3 bases: TGTGCCAGCAGGCAGACAGGGAGCTCCTACAATGAGCAGTTCTTC. This gives the protein CASRQTGSSYNEQFF.

In its sample, this clonotype was seen a few times. The CDR3 DNA is TGTGCCAGCAGCCAAGTCAGCCAAGAGACCCAGTACTTC. Translated, it gives CASSQVSQETQYF. This chain uses TRBV4-2 with TRBJ2-5; no definite D call. CDR1 and CDR2 from the germline V gene are LGHNA and YNFKEQ. The CDR3 is made up of 13 amino acids. The V and J ends lost 1 base and 1 base respectively, with 4 bases between them.

This clonotype was seen once. The V and J genes are TRBV24-1 and TRBJ2-7, with D perhaps assigned TRBD1 or TRBD2 (5 bases each). Germline assignment: CDR1 KGHDR and CDR2 SFDVKD. Trimming pared 3 bases from V and 4 bases from J, leaving 18 bases between. The CDR3 is 16 amino acids. The CDR3 coding sequence is TGTGCCACCAGTGATCATCCGGGATCTGGGGCTTACGAGCAGTACTTC. Translated, it gives CATSDHPGSGAYEQYF.

J is TRBJ2-1 and V is TRBV28; 9 bases are shared with TRBD2. The CDR3 covers 15 residues. After removal of 1 base from V and 5 bases from J, the junction contained 3 bases not matched to a gene. From germline, CDR1 is MDHEN and CDR2 SYDVKM. The DNA for the CDR3 is TGTGCCAGCAGTTTATTCGGCGGGAGGGACAATGAGCAGTTCTTC. This translates into CASSLFGGRDNEQFF.

This clonotype came up a few times. The rearrangement uses TRBV12-3 or TRBV12-4 and TRBJ1-4; no definite D call. V gave up 5 bases and J gave up 0 bases, with 16 bases separating them. The CDR3 extends over 17 amino acids. This CDR3 reads CASSPRRQIATNEKLFF. The CDR3 bases are TGTGCCAGCAGTCCCAGACGTCAGATTGCAACTAATGAAAAACTGTTTTTT.

V is TRBV28 and J is TRBJ2-7; D remains ambiguous. V dropped 6 bases and J dropped 3 bases, with 9 bases sitting between them. The germline CDR1 and CDR2 sequences are MDHEN and SYDVKM. There are 12 residues in the CDR3. CDR3 residues: CASRGKYYEQYF. CDR3 bases: TGTGCCAGCAGGGGAAAATACTACGAGCAGTACTTC. Full variable domain (remainder filled in from reference TRBV28 and TRBJ2-7): DVKVTQSSRYLVKRTGEKVFLECVQDMDHENMFWYRQDPGLGLRLIYFSYDVKMKEKGDIPEGYSVSREKKERFSLILESASTNQTSMYLCASRGKYYEQYFGPGTRLTVT.

V is TRBV7-2 and J is TRBJ1-5, with 7 bases aligning to TRBD1. J was trimmed by 0 bases and V by 5 bases; bases with no gene match: 4. Germline assignment: CDR1 SGHTA and CDR2 FQGNSA. This CDR3 region has 15 residues. The CDR3 bases are TGTGCCAGCAGCCCACAGGGGTCTAGCAATCAGCCCCAGCATTTT. This translates into CASSPQGSSNQPQHF.

This clonotype was seen repeatedly, ten times or more. The chain couples TRBV7-2 to TRBJ1-2; 9 nucleotides match TRBD1. The CDR3 spans 16 residues. V was pared by 5 bases and J by 8 bases, with 15 bases of the junction left unmatched. Germline CDR1 reads SGHTA; CDR2 reads FQGNSA. The chain's CDR3 is CASSQTSAGTGKGYTF. CDR3 sequence (DNA): TGTGCCAGCAGCCAAACTTCGGCCGGGACAGGGAAAGGCTACACCTTC.

There are a few counts of this clonotype. The gene calls are TRBV19 and TRBJ2-6; TRBD1 might be the D (6 bases). CDR1 and CDR2 (germline): LNHDA, SQIVND (reference sequence). V was clipped by 6 bases and J by 2 bases, with 14 bases between them. The CDR3 has 16 amino acids. Here the CDR3 reads CASSPLQGAGANVLTF. As DNA, the CDR3 is TGTGCCAGTAGCCCCTTACAGGGTGCTGGGGCCAACGTCCTGACTTTC.

This clonotype was picked up a small number of times. The CDR3 reads CASSYGGRAYEQYV. The CDR3 DNA sequence: TGTGCCAGCAGTTACGGCGGCAGGGCTTACGAGCAGTACGTC. The chain joins TRBV6-2 or TRBV6-3 to TRBJ2-7, with D maybe TRBD1 (5 bases). This CDR3 is built from 14 residues. V dropped 2 bases and J dropped 4 bases, with 12 bases sitting between them. Germline V gives CDR1 MNHEY, CDR2 SVGEGT.

This clonotype was picked up many times. The V call is TRBV6-6, the J call TRBJ1-5, with 9 nucleotides matching TRBD1. The CDR3 has 19 amino acids. CDR1 MNHNY and CDR2 SVGAGI come from the germline V gene (reference sequence). The ends lost 0 bases at V and 1 base at J; junction bases unmatched: 10. The CDR3 here is CASSYSVGQGLRSNQPQHF. The CDR3 DNA sequence: TGTGCCAGCAGTTACTCTGTCGGACAGGGGCTCCGGAGCAATCAGCCCCAGCATTTT.

This clonotype turned up a few times. V and J are TRBV19 and TRBJ2-7, with D possibly matching TRBD2 (6 bases). The germline V and J ends were trimmed by 3 bases and 6 bases, with 12 bases remaining between them. The CDR3 contains 13 residues. In germline, CDR1 is LNHDA, CDR2 SQIVND (reference sequence). The CDR3 protein is CASSIDMGGEQYV. CDR3 nucleotides: TGTGCCAGTAGTATCGACATGGGGGGCGAGCAGTACGTC.

This clonotype has ten or more counts. The gene calls are TRBV19 and TRBJ1-5; weak D call: TRBD1 (5 bases). The V gene's germline CDR1 is LNHDA and CDR2 SQIVND (reference sequence). This CDR3 comprises 15 residues. V gave up 9 bases and J gave up 0 bases, with 15 bases separating them. CDR3 nucleotides: TGTGCCAGCAGCCAAACAGGTTATAGCAATCAGCCCCAGCATTTT. Its protein is CASSQTGYSNQPQHF.

This clonotype was observed at least ten times. The V call is TRBV7-2, the J call TRBJ1-2; D perhaps matches TRBD1 (6 bases). Trimming removed 5 bases from V and 5 bases from J, with 18 bases in between. Per the germline V gene, CDR1 is SGHTA and CDR2 is FQGNSA. This CDR3 has 15 amino acids. The DNA of the CDR3 is TGTGCCAGCAGCCTCCGCGACAGGAGCCCGTATGGCTACACCTTC. Protein sequence: CASSLRDRSPYGYTF.

This clonotype was observed a few times. The rearrangement joins TRBV7-2 to TRBJ2-5; 12 bases line up with TRBD2. In germline, CDR1 is SGHTA, CDR2 FQGNSA. The V and J ends lost 5 bases and 12 bases, in that order; junction bases with no gene match: 7. This CDR3 comprises 13 residues. CDR3 sequence: CASSPLAGGPEYF. CDR3 sequence (DNA): TGTGCCAGCAGCCCGCTAGCGGGAGGGCCGGAGTACTTC.

The chain carries TRBV12-3 or TRBV12-4 and TRBJ2-3, with D possibly matching TRBD2 (6 bases). The CDR3 sequence is 13 residues long. The V end was cut by 5 bases, the J end by 6 bases, with 12 bases between. The CDR3 is CASSPAEGDTQYF. The CDR3 nucleotides are TGTGCCAGCAGTCCCGCGGAGGGGGATACGCAGTATTTT.

The gene calls are TRBV6-2 or TRBV6-3 and TRBJ2-7; 7 positions match TRBD2. Germline V gives CDR1 MNHEY, CDR2 SVGEGT. V lost 6 bases, J lost 2 bases, and 13 bases stayed unmatched. The CDR3 sequence is 16 residues long. The CDR3 is CASSHPAAGDPYEQYV. The CDR3 DNA sequence: TGTGCCAGCAGCCATCCGGCGGCGGGAGACCCCTACGAGCAGTACGTC.

This clonotype has more than one count but fewer than ten. The chain has TRBV15 and TRBJ1-2; 7 nucleotides line up with TRBD1. Trimming took 1 base from V and 4 from J; bases not matched to a gene: 12. Germline assignment: CDR1 LNHNV and CDR2 YYDKDF (reference sequence). This CDR3 is built from 17 residues. The CDR3 loop is CATSRGPTRRGTYGYTF. The CDR3 region has the DNA TGTGCCACCAGCAGAGGGCCAACCCGCAGGGGGACCTATGGCTACACCTTC. The variable domain in full, completed from reference TRBV15 and TRBJ1-2, reads DAMVIQNPRYQVTQFGKPVTLSCSQTLNHNVMYWYQQKSSQAPKLLFHYYDKDFNNEADTPDNFQSRRPNTSFCFLDIRSPGLGDTAMYLCATSRGPTRRGTYGYTFGSGTRLTVV.

The chain carries TRBV28 and TRBJ2-1; tentative D call: TRBD1 (6 bases). V was shortened by 3 bases and J by 2 bases, with 8 bases between the two germline ends. CDR1 is MDHEN, CDR2 SYDVKM, per germline. CDR3 size: 14 residues. CDR3 sequence (DNA): TGTGCCAGCAGTTTCGACAGGACCTACAATGAGCAGTTCTTC. Protein sequence: CASSFDRTYNEQFF.

A few counts support this clonotype. This rearrangement joins TRBV4-1 to TRBJ1-4, with D uncertain. Between the trimmed V and J ends, which lost 0 bases and 1 base, there was a span of 9 bases. CDR1 and CDR2 from the germline V gene are MGHRA and YSYEKL. There are 16 residues in the CDR3. In DNA form, the CDR3 reads TGCGCCAGCAGCCAAGATGCGCAAGTAACTAATGAAAAACTGTTTTTT. This gives the protein CASSQDAQVTNEKLFF.

The gene calls are TRBV4-1 and TRBJ1-2; no clear D gene. The germline CDR1 and CDR2 sequences are MGHRA and YSYEKL. This CDR3 has 13 amino acids. V was pared by 0 bases and J by 5 bases, with 7 bases between. CDR3 DNA sequence: TGCGCCAGCAGCCAAGAGGTCCAGTATGGCTACACCTTC. Residues: CASSQEVQYGYTF.

This clonotype was counted only a few times. The chain recombines TRBV10-3 with TRBJ1-1; D call uncertain. This CDR3 comprises 13 residues. From germline, CDR1 is ENHRY and CDR2 SYGVKD. The V gene lost 4 bases and the J gene lost 2 bases, with 8 bases spanning the gap. The CDR3 protein is CAISVGFNTEAFF. The CDR3 coding sequence is TGTGCCATCAGTGTGGGTTTTAACACTGAAGCTTTCTTT.

The chain links TRBV15 to TRBJ2-7; D is perhaps TRBD1 (6 bases). CDR3 size: 15 residues. The germline CDR1 and CDR2 sequences are LNHNV and YYDKDF (reference sequence). Trimming pared 0 bases from V and 3 bases from J, leaving 12 bases between. CDR3 amino acids: CATSRDPGEGYEQYF. The DNA for the CDR3 is TGTGCCACCAGCAGAGATCCAGGGGAAGGCTACGAGCAGTACTTC.